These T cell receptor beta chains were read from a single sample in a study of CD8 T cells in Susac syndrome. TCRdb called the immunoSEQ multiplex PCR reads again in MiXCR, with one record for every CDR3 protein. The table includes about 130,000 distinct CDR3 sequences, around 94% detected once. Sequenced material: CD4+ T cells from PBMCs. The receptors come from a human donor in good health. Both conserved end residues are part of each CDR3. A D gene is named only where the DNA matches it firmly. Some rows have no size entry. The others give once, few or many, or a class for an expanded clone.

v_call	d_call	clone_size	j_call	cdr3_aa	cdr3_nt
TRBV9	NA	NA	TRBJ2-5	CASSVGASSSQETQYF	TGTGCCAGCAGCGTAGGGGCTAGCAGCTCCCAAGAGACCCAGTACTTC
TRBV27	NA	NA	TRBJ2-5	CASSSYSQGTQYF	TGTGCCAGCTCGTCCTATTCCCAGGGGACCCAGTACTTC
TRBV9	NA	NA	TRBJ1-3	CASSVGTVTGNTIYF	TGTGCCAGCAGCGTAGGGACTGTAACGGGAAACACCATATATTTT
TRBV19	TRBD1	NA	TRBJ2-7	CACRDRDFYEQYF	TGTGCCTGCCGGGACAGGGATTTTTACGAGCAGTACTTC
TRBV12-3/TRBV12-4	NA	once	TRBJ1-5	CASSLVGNNQPQHF	TGTGCCAGCAGTTTGGTGGGGAACAATCAGCCCCAGCATTTT
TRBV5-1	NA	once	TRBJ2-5	CASSIGTARVQETQYF	TGCGCCAGCAGCATCGGGACGGCGCGAGTACAAGAGACCCAGTACTTC
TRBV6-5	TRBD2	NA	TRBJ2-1	CASIPHRSGSYEQFF	TGTGCCAGCATCCCTCATAGGAGCGGGAGCTATGAGCAGTTCTTC
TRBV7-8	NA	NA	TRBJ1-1	CASRLGGTANTEAFF	TGTGCCAGCAGATTAGGAGGTACAGCGAACACTGAAGCTTTCTTT
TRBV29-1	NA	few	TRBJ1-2	CSVGLTGGNYGYTF	TGCAGCGTTGGATTGACAGGAGGGAACTATGGCTACACCTTC
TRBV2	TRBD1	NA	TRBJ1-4	CASNPGTGDFGEKLFF	TGTGCCAGCAACCCAGGGACAGGGGATTTCGGTGAAAAACTGTTTTTT
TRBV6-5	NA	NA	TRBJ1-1	CASSLRHTNTEAFF	TGTGCCAGCAGCCTTAGACATACGAACACTGAAGCTTTCTTT
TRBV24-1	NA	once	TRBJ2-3	CATSDLRSGTDTQYF	TGTGCCACCAGTGATTTGCGTAGCGGCACAGATACGCAGTATTTT
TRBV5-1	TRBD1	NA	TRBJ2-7	CASSSPRDRAEQYF	TGCGCCAGCAGCTCGCCCCGGGACAGGGCCGAGCAGTACTTC
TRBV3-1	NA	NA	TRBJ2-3	CASSQKSTDTQYF	TGTGCCAGCAGCCAAAAGTCCACAGATACGCAGTATTTT
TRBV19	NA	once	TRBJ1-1	CASTIGPGYRGSNTEAFF	TGTGCCAGTACCATAGGCCCAGGGTATAGGGGATCGAACACTGAAGCTTTCTTT
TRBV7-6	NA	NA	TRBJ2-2	CASSLDTWNTGELFF	TGTGCCAGCAGCTTAGACACCTGGAACACCGGGGAGCTGTTTTTT
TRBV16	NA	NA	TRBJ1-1	CASSQMGLNTEAFF	TGTGCCAGCAGCCAAATGGGCCTGAACACTGAAGCTTTCTTT
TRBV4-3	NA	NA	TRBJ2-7	CASSQDGGQSPYF	TGCGCCAGCAGCCAAGATGGGGGGCAGAGTCCGTACTTC
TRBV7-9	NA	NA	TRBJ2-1	CASSLEPGSLYNEQFF	TGTGCCAGCAGCTTAGAGCCGGGCAGCCTCTACAATGAGCAGTTCTTC
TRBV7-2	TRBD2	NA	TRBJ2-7	CASSVGLAGGEQYF	TGTGCCAGCAGCGTCGGACTAGCGGGAGGCGAGCAGTACTTC
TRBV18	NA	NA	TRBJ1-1	CASSRREAEAFF	TGTGCCAGCTCGCGCAGGGAAGCTGAAGCTTTCTTT